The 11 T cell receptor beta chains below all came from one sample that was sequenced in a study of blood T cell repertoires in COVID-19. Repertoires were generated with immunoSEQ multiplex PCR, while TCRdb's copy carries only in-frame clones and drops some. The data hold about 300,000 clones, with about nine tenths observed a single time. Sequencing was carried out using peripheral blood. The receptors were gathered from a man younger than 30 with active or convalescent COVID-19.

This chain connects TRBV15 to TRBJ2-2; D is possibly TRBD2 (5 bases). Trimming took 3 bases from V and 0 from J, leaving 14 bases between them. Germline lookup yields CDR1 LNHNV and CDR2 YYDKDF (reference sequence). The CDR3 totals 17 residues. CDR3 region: CATSRSAATTNTGELFF. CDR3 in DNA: TGTGCCACCAGCAGGTCGGCTGCGACTACGAACACCGGGGAGCTGTTTTTT.

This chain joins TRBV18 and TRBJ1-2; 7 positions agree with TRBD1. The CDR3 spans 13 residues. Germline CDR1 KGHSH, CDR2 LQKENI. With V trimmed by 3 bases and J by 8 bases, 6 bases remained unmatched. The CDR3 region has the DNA TGTGCCAGCTCACCCGGACAGGCTGACGGCTACACCTTC. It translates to CASSPGQADGYTF. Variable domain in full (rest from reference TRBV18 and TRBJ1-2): NAGVMQNPRHLVRRRGQEARLRCSPMKGHSHVYWYRQLPEEGLKFMVYLQKENIIDESGMPKERFSAEFPKEGPSILRIQQVVRGDSAAYFCASSPGQADGYTFGSGTRLTVV.

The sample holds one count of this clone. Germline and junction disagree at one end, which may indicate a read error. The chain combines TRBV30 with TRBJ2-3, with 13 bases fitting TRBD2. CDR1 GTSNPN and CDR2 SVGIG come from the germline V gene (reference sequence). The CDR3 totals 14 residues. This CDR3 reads CGELAGGRGDTQYF. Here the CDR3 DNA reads TGCGGCGAACTAGCGGGGGGGCGAGGAGATACGCAGTATTTT.

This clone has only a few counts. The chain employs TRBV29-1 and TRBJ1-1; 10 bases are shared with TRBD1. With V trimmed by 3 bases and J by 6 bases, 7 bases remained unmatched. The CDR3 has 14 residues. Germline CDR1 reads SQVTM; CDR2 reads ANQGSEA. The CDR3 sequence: CSVDPDRGLAEAFF. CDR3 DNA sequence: TGCAGCGTTGATCCTGACAGGGGGCTAGCTGAAGCTTTCTTT.

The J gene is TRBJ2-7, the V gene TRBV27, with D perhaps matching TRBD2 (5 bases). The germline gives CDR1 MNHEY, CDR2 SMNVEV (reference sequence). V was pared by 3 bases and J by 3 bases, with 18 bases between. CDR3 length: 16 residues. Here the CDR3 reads CASSLTSPILDYEQYF. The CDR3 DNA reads TGTGCCAGCAGTTTGACCTCCCCTATACTAGACTACGAGCAGTACTTC.

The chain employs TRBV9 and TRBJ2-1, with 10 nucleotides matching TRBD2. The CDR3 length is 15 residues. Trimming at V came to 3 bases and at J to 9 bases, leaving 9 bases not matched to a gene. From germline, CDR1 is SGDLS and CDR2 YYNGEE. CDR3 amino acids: CASSAGPSGSGEQFF. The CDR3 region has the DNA TGTGCCAGCAGCGCCGGACCTAGCGGGAGTGGTGAGCAGTTCTTC.

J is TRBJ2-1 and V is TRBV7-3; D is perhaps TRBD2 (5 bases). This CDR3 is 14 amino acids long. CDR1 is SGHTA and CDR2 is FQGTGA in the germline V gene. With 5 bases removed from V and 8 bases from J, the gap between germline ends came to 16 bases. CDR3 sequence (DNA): TGTGCCAGCAGCCCCCTAGCCGGCTTCTATGAGCAGTTCTTC. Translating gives CASSPLAGFYEQFF.

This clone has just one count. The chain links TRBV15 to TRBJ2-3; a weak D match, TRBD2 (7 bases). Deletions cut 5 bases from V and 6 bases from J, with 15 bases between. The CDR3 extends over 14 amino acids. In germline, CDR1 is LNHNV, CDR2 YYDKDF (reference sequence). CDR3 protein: CATSPEGGRDTQYF. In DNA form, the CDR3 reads TGTGCCACCAGCCCCGAGGGGGGGCGGGATACGCAGTATTTT.

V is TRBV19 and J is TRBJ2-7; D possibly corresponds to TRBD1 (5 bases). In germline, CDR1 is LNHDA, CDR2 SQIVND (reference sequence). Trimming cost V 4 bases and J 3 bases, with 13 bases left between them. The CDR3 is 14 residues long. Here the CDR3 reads CASSTRQKNYEQYF. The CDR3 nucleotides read TGTGCCAGTAGTACGAGACAGAAAAACTACGAGCAGTACTTC. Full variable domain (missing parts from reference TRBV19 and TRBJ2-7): DGGITQSPKYLFRKEGQNVTLSCEQNLNHDAMYWYRQDPGQGLRLIYYSQIVNDFQKGDIAEGYSVSREKKESFPLTVTSAQKNPTAFYLCASSTRQKNYEQYFGPGTRLTVT.

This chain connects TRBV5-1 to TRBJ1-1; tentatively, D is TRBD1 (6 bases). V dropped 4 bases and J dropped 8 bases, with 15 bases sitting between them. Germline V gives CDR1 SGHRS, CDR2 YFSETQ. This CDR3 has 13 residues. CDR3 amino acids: CASSDDRTWEAFF. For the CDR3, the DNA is TGCGCCAGCAGCGACGACAGGACCTGGGAAGCTTTCTTT.

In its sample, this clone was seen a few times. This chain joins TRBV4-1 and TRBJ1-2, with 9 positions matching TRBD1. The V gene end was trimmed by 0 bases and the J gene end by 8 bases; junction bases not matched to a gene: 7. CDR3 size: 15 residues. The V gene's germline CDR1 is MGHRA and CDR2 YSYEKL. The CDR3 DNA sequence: TGCGCCAGCAGCCAAGATGGACAGGGGATAGGGGGCTACACCTTC. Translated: CASSQDGQGIGGYTF.